This T cell receptor beta chain was captured in a study of vaccination and CD4 T cells after COVID-19. The wider study: Control cultures used a CEFX viral epitope pool, an HIV-1 Nef peptide pool, or no peptide.

CD4+ T cells that had been cultured provided DNA sequenced with the Oncomine TCR Beta short-read assay. Investigators obtained genomic DNA by extraction from cultured CD4+ T cells. TCRdb re-derived calls from the PCR reads in MiXCR, one entry per CDR3 protein. The sample includes nearly 15,000 distinct CDR3 sequences, roughly 25% of them seen just once. There are a few counts of this clonotype. Its target is not known. This sample's treatment: approximately 9-day PBMC culture with coronavirus spike peptide pools or control peptides (ViraFEST assay). Broader study findings: Vaccine-specific clones numbering 304 of 307 showed spike mono-reactivity in convalescent patients.

Germline values: CDR1 SNHLY, CDR2 FYNNEI. CDR3 length: 13 residues. The V end was cut by 8 bases, the J end by 6 bases, with 14 bases between. The sample was cultured CD4+ T cells from blood. This clonotype was sampled from a human donor with COVID-19. V is TRBV2 and J is TRBJ1-5; possible D gene TRBD1, 6 bases. CDR3 nucleotides: TGTGCCAGCCCGGGGAGGGGGTTTCAGCCCCAGCATTTT. Translation gives CASPGRGFQPQHF.